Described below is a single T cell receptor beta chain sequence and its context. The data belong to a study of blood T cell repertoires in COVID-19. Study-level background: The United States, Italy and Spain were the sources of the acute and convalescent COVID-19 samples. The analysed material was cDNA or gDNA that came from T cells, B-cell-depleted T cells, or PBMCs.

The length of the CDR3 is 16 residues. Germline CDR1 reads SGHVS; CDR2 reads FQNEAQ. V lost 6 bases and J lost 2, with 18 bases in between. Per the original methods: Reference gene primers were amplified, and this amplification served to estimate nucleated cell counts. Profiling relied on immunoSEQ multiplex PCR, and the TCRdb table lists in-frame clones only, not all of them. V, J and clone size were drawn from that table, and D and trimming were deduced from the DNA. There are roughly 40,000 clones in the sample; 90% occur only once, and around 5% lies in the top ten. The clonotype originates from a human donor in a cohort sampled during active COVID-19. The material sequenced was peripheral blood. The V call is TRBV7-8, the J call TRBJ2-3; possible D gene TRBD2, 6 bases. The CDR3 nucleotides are TGTGCCAGCAGTCATATCCGGGACTTATACACAGATACGCAGTATTTT. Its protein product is CASSHIRDLYTDTQYF.